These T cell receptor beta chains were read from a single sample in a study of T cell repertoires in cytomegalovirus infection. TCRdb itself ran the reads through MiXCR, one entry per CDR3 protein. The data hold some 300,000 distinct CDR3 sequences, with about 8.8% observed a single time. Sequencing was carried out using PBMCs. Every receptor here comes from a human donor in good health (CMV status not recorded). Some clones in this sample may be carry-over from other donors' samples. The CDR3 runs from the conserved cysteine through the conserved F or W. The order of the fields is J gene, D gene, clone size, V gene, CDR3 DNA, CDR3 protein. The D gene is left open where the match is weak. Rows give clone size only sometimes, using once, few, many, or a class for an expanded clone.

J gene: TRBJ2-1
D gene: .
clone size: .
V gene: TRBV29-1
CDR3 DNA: TGCAGCGCCGAGCCCTCCTCCGGGGTTGAGCAGTTCTTC
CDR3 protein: CSAEPSSGVEQFF

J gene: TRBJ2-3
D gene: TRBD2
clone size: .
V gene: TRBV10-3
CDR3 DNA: TGTGCCATCAGGCTAGCGGGGGAAACAGATACGCAGTATTTT
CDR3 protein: CAIRLAGETDTQYF

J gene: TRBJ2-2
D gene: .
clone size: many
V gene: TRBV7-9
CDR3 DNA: TGTGCCAGCAGCTTTAGCAGGAACACCGGGGAGCTGTTTTTT
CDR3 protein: CASSFSRNTGELFF

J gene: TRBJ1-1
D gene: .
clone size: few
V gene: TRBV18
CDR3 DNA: TGTGCCAGCTCACCACCCAATTCAGGACAGATGAACACTGAAGCTTTCTTT
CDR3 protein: CASSPPNSGQMNTEAFF

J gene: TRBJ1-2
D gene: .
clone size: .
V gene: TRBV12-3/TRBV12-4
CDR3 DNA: TGTGCCAGCAGTTTAGCGCCTCAGGGGATCTATGGCTACACCTTC
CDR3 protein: CASSLAPQGIYGYTF

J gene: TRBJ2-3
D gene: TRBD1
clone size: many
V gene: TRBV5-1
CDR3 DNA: TGCGCCAGCAGCAGCCGGGACAGGGGATCGAAAAGCACAGATACGCAGTATTTT
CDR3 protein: CASSSRDRGSKSTDTQYF

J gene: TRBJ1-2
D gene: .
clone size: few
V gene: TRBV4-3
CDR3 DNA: TGCGCCAGCAGCCAAGATTACCCAGGGATCTATGGCTACACCTTC
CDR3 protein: CASSQDYPGIYGYTF

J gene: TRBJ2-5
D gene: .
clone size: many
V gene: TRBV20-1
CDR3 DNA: TGCAGTGCTAGACCCCTAGGAGGACAGCAAGAGACCCAGTACTTC
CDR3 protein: CSARPLGGQQETQYF

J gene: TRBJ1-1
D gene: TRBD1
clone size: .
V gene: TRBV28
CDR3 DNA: TGTGCCAGCAGTTTATACAGGGGAGGGGAAGCTTTCTTT
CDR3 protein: CASSLYRGGEAFF

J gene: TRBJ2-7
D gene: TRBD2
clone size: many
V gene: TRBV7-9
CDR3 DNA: TGTGCCAGCACTCGCGGGACTAGCGGGAGCTCCTACGAGCAGTACTTC
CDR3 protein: CASTRGTSGSSYEQYF

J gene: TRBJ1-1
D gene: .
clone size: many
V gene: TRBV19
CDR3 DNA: TGTGCCAGTAAAGTCCCAGGGGAGGCCACTGAAGCTTTCTTT
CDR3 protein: CASKVPGEATEAFF

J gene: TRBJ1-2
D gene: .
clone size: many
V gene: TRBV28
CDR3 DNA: TGTGCCAGCGCTCCCGGGACCGTTTATGGCTACACCTTC
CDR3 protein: CASAPGTVYGYTF

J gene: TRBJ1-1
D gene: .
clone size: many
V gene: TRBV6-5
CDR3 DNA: TGTGCCAGCAGTTACGCGGCAGGTTTTCAGAGTACTGAAGCTTTCTTT
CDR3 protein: CASSYAAGFQSTEAFF

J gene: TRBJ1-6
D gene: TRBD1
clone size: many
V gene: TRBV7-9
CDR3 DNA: TGTGCCAGCAGCTTCGCGGGAGGACAGGGCCCATCGGGGATTTCACCCCTCCACTTT
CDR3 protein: CASSFAGGQGPSGISPLHF

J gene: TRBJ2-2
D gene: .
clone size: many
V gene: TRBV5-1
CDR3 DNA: TGCGCCAGCAGGCGTGCCTCCACTGCCGGGGAGCTGTTTTTT
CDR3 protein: CASRRASTAGELFF

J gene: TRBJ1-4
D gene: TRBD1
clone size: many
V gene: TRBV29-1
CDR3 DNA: TGCAGCGTCTTTTCGGACAGGGCTGAAAAACTGTTTTTT
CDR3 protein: CSVFSDRAEKLFF

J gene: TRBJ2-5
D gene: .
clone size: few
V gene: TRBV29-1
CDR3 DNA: TGCAGCGTTGAAGGTCGGCTAGCCCAAGAGACCCAGTACTTC
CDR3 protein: CSVEGRLAQETQYF

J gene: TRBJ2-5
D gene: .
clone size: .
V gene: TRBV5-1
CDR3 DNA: TGCGCCAGCTCGGAAGGGGTAGGGGGAGAGACCCAGTACTTC
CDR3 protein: CASSEGVGGETQYF

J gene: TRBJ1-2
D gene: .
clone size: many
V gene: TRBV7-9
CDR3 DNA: TGTGCCAGCAGCTTAGTATCGGGAGCTGGCTACACCTTC
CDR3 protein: CASSLVSGAGYTF

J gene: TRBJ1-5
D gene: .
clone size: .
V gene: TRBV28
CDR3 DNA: TGTGCCAGCAACTCTTATAGCAATCAGCCCCAGCATTTT
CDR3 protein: CASNSYSNQPQHF

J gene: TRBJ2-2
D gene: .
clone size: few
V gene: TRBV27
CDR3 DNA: TGTGCCAGCAGAGCGGACCTTCTAGGGGCGAACACCGGGGAGCTGTTTTTT
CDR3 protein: CASRADLLGANTGELFF

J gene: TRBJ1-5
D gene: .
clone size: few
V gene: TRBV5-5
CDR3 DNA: TGTGCCAGCAGCTTGGGGTCGGAACTGTATCAGCCCCAGCATTTT
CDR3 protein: CASSLGSELYQPQHF

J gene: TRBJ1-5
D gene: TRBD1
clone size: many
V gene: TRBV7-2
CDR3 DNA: TGTGCCAGCAGCCTGGGACAGTCTAATCAGCCCCAGCATTTT
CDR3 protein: CASSLGQSNQPQHF

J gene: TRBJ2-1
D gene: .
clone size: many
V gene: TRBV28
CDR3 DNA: TGTGCCAGCAACGGTAGTGGAGATGAGCAGTTCTTC
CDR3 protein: CASNGSGDEQFF

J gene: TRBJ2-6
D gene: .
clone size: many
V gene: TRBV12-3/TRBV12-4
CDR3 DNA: TGTGCCAGCAGTTTCCCCTCCAGCTCTGGGGCCAACGTCCTGACTTTC
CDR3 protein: CASSFPSSSGANVLTF

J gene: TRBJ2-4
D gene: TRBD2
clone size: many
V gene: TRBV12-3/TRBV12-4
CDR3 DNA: TGTGCCAGCAGTACAAGCGGGATCATTCAGTACTTC
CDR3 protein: CASSTSGIIQYF

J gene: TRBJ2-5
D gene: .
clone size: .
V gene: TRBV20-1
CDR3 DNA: TGCAGTGCTAGAGATTGGCAGGAAGAGACCCAGTACTTC
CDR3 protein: CSARDWQEETQYF

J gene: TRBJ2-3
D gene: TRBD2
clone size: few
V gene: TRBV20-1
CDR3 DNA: TGCAGTGCTGAACCCTCTAGCGGGGGAGATACGCAGTATTTT
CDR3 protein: CSAEPSSGGDTQYF